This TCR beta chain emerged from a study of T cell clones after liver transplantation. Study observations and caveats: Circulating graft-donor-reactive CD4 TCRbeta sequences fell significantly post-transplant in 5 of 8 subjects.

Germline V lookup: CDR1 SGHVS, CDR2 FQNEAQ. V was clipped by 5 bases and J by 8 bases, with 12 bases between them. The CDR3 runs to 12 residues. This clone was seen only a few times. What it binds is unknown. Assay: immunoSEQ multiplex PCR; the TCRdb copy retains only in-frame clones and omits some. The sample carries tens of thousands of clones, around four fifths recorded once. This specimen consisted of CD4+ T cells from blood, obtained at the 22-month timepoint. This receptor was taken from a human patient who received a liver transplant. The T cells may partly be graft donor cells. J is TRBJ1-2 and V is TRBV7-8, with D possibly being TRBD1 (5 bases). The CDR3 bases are TGTGCCAGCAGCCTCCTTGGGGGAGGCTACACCTTC. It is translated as CASSLLGGGYTF.